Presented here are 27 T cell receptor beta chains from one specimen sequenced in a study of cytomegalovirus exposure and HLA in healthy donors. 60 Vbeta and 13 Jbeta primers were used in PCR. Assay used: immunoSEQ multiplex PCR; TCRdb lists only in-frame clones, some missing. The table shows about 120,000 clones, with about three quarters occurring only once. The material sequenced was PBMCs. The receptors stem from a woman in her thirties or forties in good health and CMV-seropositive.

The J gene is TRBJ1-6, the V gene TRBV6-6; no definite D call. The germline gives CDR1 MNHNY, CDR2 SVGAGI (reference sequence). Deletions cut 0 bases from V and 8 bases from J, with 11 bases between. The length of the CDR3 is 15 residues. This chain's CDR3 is CASSYSGGPDSPLHF. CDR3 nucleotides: TGTGCCAGCAGTTACTCTGGCGGGCCGGATTCACCCCTCCACTTT.

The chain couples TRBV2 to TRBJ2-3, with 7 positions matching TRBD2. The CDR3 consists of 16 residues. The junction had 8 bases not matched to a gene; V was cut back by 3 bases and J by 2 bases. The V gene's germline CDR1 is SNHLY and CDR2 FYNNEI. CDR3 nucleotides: TGTGCCAGCAGTGACCGGCTAGCGGCCCTCACAGATACGCAGTATTTT. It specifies CASSDRLAALTDTQYF.

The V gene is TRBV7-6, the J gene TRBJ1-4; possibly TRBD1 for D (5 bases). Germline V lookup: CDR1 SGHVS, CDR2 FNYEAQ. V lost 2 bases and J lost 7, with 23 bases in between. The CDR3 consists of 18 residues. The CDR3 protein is CASSLNVPQGRVTEKLFF. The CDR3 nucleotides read TGTGCCAGCAGCTTAAATGTTCCTCAGGGCAGAGTGACTGAAAAACTGTTTTTT.

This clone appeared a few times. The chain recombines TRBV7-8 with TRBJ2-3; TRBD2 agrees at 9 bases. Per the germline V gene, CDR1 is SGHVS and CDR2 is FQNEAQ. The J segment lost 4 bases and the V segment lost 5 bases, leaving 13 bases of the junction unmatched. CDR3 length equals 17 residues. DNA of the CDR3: TGTGCCAGCAGCCCCGGGGGGTTAGCGGGGGTTGCAGATACGCAGTATTTT. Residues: CASSPGGLAGVADTQYF.

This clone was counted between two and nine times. DNA for the CDR3: TGTGCCAGCAGTGCCCTAGACAGTTACTATGGCTACACCTTC. Translated, it gives CASSALDSYYGYTF. The chain recombines TRBV6-5 with TRBJ1-2, with D possibly TRBD1 on 5 matching bases. Germline assignment: CDR1 MNHEY and CDR2 SVGAGI. The CDR3 covers 14 residues. V was trimmed by 5 bases and J by 3 bases, leaving 13 bases between them.

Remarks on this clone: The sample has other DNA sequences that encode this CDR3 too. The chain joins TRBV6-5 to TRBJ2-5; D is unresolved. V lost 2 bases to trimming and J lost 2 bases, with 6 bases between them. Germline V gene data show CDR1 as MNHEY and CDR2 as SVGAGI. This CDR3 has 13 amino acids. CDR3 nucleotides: TGTGCCAGCAGTTACGTCCAGCAAGAGACCCAGTACTTC. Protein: CASSYVQQETQYF.

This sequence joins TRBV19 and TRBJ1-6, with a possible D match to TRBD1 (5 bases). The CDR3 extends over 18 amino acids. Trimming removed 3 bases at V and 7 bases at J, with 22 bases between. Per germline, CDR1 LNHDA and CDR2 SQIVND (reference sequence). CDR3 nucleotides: TGTGCCAGTAGTATCGAGCAAATAAGGGGAAACTCAAATTCACCCCTCCACTTT. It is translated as CASSIEQIRGNSNSPLHF.

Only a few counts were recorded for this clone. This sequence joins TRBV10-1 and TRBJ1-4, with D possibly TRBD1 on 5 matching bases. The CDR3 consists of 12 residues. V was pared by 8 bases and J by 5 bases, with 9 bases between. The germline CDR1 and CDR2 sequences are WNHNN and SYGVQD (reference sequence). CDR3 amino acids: CASGTPNEKLFF. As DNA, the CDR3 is TGCGCCAGCGGGACTCCAAATGAAAAACTGTTTTTT.

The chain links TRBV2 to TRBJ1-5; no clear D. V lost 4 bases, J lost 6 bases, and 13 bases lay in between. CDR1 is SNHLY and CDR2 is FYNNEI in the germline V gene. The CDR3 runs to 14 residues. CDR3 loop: CASSGSGGSQPQHF. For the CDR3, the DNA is TGTGCCAGCAGTGGTTCAGGAGGAAGTCAGCCCCAGCATTTT.

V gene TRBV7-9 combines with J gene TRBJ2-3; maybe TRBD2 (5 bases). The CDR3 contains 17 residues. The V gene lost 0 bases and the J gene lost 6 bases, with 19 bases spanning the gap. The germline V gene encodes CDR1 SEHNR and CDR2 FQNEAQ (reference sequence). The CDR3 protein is CASSLAAGAFRADTQYF. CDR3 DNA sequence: TGTGCCAGCAGCTTAGCCGCGGGCGCGTTCCGGGCGGATACGCAGTATTTT.

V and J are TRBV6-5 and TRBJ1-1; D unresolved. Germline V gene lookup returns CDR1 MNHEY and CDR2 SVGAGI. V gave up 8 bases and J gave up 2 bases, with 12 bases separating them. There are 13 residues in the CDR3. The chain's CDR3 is CASSYNVNTEAFF. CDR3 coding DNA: TGTGCCAGCTCGTACAATGTAAACACTGAAGCTTTCTTT.

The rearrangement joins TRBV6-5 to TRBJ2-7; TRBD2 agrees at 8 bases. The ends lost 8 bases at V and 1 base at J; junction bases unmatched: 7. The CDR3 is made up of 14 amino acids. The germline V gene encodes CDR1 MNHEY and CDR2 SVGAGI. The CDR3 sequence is CASRDRGGSYEQYF. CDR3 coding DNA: TGTGCCAGCCGCGACCGGGGGGGATCCTACGAGCAGTACTTC.

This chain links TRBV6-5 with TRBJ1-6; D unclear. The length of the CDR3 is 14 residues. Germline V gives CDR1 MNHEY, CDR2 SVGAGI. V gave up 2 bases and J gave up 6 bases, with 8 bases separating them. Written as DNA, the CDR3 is TGTGCCAGCAGTTACGGGGAGTTTAATTCACCCCTCCACTTT. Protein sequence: CASSYGEFNSPLHF.

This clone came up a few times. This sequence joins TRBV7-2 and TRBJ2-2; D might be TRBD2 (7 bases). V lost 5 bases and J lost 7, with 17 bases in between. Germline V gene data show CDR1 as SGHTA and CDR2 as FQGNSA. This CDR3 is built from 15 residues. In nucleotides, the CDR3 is TGTGCCAGCAGCCTCACTATAGGGGGGGTCGGGGAGCTGTTTTTT. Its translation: CASSLTIGGVGELFF.

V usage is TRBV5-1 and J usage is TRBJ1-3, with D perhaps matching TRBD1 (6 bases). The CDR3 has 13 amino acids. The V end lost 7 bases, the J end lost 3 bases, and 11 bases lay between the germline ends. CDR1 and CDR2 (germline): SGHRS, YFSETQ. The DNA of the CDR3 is TGCGCCAGCTCACAGGGAGATGGAAACACCATATATTTT. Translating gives CASSQGDGNTIYF.

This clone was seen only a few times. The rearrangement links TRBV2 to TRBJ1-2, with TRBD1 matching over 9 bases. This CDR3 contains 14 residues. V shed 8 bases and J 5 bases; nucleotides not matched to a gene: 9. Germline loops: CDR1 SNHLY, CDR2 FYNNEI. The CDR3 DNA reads TGTGCCAGCTCTAGGGGACAGGGACTTTATGGCTACACCTTC. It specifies CASSRGQGLYGYTF.

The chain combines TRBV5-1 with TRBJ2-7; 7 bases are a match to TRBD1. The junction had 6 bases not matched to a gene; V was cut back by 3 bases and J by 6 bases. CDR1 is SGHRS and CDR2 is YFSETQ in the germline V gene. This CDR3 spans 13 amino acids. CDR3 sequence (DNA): TGCGCCAGCAGCTCCGGGACAGTCTCCGAGCAGTACTTC. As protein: CASSSGTVSEQYF.

Here the CDR3 DNA reads TGTGCCAGCAGCTTAGGTCCAGCGGGGGATAAAACCAATGAGCAGTTCTTC. It specifies CASSLGPAGDKTNEQFF. The chain carries TRBV7-9 and TRBJ2-1; 8 nucleotides match TRBD2. CDR1 SEHNR and CDR2 FQNEAQ come from the germline V gene (reference sequence). CDR3 size: 17 residues. V gave up 1 base and J gave up 6 bases; unmatched junction bases: 11.

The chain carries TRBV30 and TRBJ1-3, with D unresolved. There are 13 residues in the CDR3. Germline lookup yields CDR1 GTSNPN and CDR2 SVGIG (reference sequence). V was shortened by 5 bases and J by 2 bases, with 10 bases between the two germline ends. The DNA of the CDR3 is TGTGCCTGGTCTACCGGGGCTGGAAACACCATATATTTT. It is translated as CAWSTGAGNTIYF.

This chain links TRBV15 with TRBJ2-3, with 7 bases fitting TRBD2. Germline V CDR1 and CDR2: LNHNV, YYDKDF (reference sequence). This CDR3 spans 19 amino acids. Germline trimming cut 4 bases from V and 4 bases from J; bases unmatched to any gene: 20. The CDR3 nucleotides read TGTGCCACCAGCAAACCACCGATGACGGGGAGGGGTGGCTCAGATACGCAGTATTTT. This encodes CATSKPPMTGRGGSDTQYF.

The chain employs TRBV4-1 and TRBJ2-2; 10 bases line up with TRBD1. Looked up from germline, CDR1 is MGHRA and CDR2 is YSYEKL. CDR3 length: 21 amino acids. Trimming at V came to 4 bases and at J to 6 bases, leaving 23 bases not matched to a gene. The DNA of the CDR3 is TGCGCCAGCAGCCGAGTACCGAGGGACAGGGGTTCCTCGGACGGCCCCGGGGAGCTGTTTTTT. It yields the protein CASSRVPRDRGSSDGPGELFF.

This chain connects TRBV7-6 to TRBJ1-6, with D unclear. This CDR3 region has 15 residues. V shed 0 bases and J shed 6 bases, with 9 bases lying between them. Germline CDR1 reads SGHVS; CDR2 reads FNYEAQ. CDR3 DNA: TGTGCCAGCAGCTTAGCACCAGACTCTAATTCACCCCTCCACTTT. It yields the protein CASSLAPDSNSPLHF.

The CDR3 sequence is CASRGQAQTQYF. DNA for the CDR3: TGTGCCAGCCGCGGACAGGCACAGACCCAGTACTTC. The rearrangement links TRBV14 to TRBJ2-5; 7 bases fit TRBD1. CDR1 and CDR2 (germline): SGHDN, FVKESK. The CDR3 is 12 amino acids. V shed 8 bases, J shed 6 bases, and the junction held 6 bases outside the gene matches.

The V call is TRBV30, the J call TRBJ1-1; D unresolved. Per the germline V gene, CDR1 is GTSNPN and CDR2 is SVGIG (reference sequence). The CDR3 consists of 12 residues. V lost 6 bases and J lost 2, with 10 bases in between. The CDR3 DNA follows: TGTGCCTGTATGACTGGTAACACTGAAGCTTTCTTT. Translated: CACMTGNTEAFF.

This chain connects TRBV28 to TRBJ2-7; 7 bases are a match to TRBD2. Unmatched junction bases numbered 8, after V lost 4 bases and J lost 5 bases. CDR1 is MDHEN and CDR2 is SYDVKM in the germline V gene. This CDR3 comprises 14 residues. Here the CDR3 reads CASSSPRGINEQYF. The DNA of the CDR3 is TGTGCCAGCAGTTCCCCGCGGGGGATAAACGAGCAGTACTTC.

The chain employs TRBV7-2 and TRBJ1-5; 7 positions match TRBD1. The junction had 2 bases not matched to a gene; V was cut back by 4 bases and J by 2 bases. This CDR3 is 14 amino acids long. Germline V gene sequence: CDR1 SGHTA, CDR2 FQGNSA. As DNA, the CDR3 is TGTGCCAGCAGCTCCGGGACAGGCAATCAGCCCCAGCATTTT. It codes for CASSSGTGNQPQHF.

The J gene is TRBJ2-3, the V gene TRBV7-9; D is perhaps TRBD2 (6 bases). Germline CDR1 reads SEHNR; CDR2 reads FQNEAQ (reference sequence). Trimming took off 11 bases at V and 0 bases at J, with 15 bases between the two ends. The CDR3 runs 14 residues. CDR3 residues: CAWRGPTSTDTQYF. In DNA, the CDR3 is TGTGCCTGGAGGGGCCCGACTAGCACAGATACGCAGTATTTT.